What follows is one T cell receptor beta chain and its context. The sample belongs to a study of OX40 agonist ivuxolimab in advanced cancers. The wider study: Anti-PD-1, anti-PD-L1 or anti-CTLA-4 therapy given earlier was allowed, and approximately 40% had some. Partial response was recorded in three patients: one hepatocellular carcinoma and two cutaneous melanoma cases.

Looked up from germline, CDR1 is MDHEN and CDR2 is SYDVKM. Trimming removed 6 bases from V and 0 bases from J; junction bases left unmatched: 3. The CDR3 is 14 amino acids. Patients were ineligible given autoimmune disease history or systemic immunosuppression. The method was immunoSEQ multiplex PCR; TCRdb's version includes in-frame clones alone and lacks a portion of them. The profile shows over 75,000 clones, about 89% of them singletons. The input for sequencing was CD4+ or CD8+ T cells sorted from blood, taken in a trial of the OX40 agonist ivuxolimab. The sequence came from an adult with an advanced solid tumor such as melanoma, head and neck, liver or kidney cancer. The chain couples TRBV28 to TRBJ2-3; 7 nucleotides align to TRBD1. The CDR3 DNA sequence: TGTGCCAGCAGCCGGGACAGTAGCACAGATACGCAGTATTTT. As protein: CASSRDSSTDTQYF.